This T cell receptor (beta chain) emerged from a study of cytomegalovirus exposure and HLA in healthy donors (dated by TCRdb to the late 2010s). For context, the study as a whole: According to a later analysis, the approximately 120 validation repertoires were produced on the same platform as the 666 repertoires of the first cohort. The aim of the study was to test whether cataloging public T cell receptors could identify signatures of past pathogen exposure. The study combined high-throughput TCR immunosequencing, statistical association of individual TCRs with disease status, and machine learning to predict cytomegalovirus infection status. A separate validation cohort of over 95 different subjects was used in addition to the approximately 700-subject first cohort.

Overall results and qualifications from the work: Most TCR sequences were observed very rarely across donors, whereas some public TCRs were present in many individuals. A few of the identified cytomegalovirus-associated TCR beta chains were confirmed in vitro to be specific for cytomegalovirus antigens. It was suggested by the authors that the approach could potentially be generalized to other disease states and immunological phenotypes. In both the original and validation cohorts, the classifier was reported to diagnose cytomegalovirus status with high specificity and sensitivity. The study listed 164 TCR beta chains as associated with cytomegalovirus. A later analysis lacked HLA typing for the validation cohort, so it scored co-occurrence in that cohort across all 120 or so repertoires. Of the cluster scores, 90% to 95% were above 0 in a later analysis, which found that TCRs clustered in the first cohort also tended to co-occur in the 120 or so validation repertoires.

Concerning this clone itself: It lacks a known antigen. Base quality data are lacking; no much larger clone is found one base away.

Library construction relied on the immunoSEQ multiplex PCR assay. As for how the authors treated the data: A statistical classification framework was built to diagnose cytomegalovirus status from the catalog of TCR beta chain sequences. Imported from immuneACCESS, the table was reduced by TCRdb to in-frame sequences with V and J called. These copies leave out some clones; in studies compared against another copy, an unresolved V gene accounts for under half, and the cause of the remainder is not known. The V and J calls and the clone size are those of that table, but D and trimming were determined from the DNA. Across this sample there are approximately 230,000 clones, with roughly nine tenths seen only once. About 12% of the sample belongs to the ten largest clones. The donors were included in the validation cohort of around 120 subjects, a group kept apart from the roughly 610-subject first cohort.

V drops 4 bases and J drops 3 bases, leaving 10 bases in between. CDR1 SNHLY and CDR2 FYNNEI are derived from the germline V gene. The CDR3 runs 14 amino acids, cysteine and phenylalanine included. Only the CDR3 portion is preserved as DNA: 42 bases, with reading frame beginning at the first base. The source is a man aged 18 to 30 in good health and CMV-seropositive. In this chain, TRBV2 is recombined with TRBJ1-5; no D gene is confidently identified. Source material: PBMCs. The DNA sequence is TGTGCCAGCAGTGTTCTAAGGACCAATCAGCCCCAGCATTTT. This encodes CASSVLRTNQPQHF.